What follows are 10 T cell receptor beta chains derived from one specimen sequenced in a study of neurological immune-mediated disorders. TCRdb re-called the 5' RACE reads through MiXCR, storing one row per CDR3 protein. This table holds some 29,000 distinct CDR3 sequences, about 6.2% found once. Sequencing input: PBMCs. These receptors were taken from a woman between 45 and 60 years old in good health.

At least ten counts were recorded for this clonotype. The chain is built from TRBV20-1 and TRBJ2-5; 7 nucleotides line up with TRBD2. The CDR3 is 14 amino acids. V dropped 1 base and J dropped 4; count of bases not matched to a gene: 6. The germline CDR1 and CDR2 sequences are DFQATT and SNEGSKA (reference sequence). CDR3 DNA sequence: TGCAGTGCTAGAGCGGTGGGGGGGGGAGAGACCCAGTACTTC. Translation gives CSARAVGGGETQYF.

Ten or more counts support this clonotype. The genes are TRBV20-1 and TRBJ1-1; D gene uncertain. Germline CDR1 reads DFQATT; CDR2 reads SNEGSKA (reference sequence). V shed 0 bases and J shed 2 bases, with 10 bases lying between them. The CDR3 is 14 residues long. The DNA for the CDR3 is TGCAGTGCTAGAGATATAACGGGAAACACTGAAGCTTTCTTT. Residues: CSARDITGNTEAFF.

In this sample, this clonotype turned up many times. The chain has TRBV5-1 and TRBJ1-1, with 8 nucleotides matching TRBD1. V lost 1 base, J lost 6 bases, and 8 bases stayed unmatched. Looked up from germline, CDR1 is SGHRS and CDR2 is YFSETQ. There are 15 residues in the CDR3. CDR3 bases: TGCGCCAGCAGCTTGAGTGTTACAGGGGGTTCTGAAGCTTTCTTT. Amino acid sequence: CASSLSVTGGSEAFF.

This clonotype was detected ten times or more. J is TRBJ1-6 and V is TRBV7-2; TRBD1 matches 11 bases. The CDR3 has 17 amino acids. Germline CDR1 and CDR2: SGHTA and FQGNSA. V gave up 5 bases and J gave up 9 bases; unmatched junction bases: 12. The DNA of the CDR3 is TGTGCCAGCAGCCCACCGGACAGGGGGCCCAGTAGTTCACCCCTCCACTTT. Translating gives CASSPPDRGPSSSPLHF.

At least ten counts were recorded for this clonotype. The chain is built from TRBV7-2 and TRBJ2-7, with TRBD1 matching over 10 bases. Germline-derived CDR1 and CDR2 are SGHTA and FQGNSA. The CDR3 length is 14 residues. Trimming cost V 6 bases and J 3 bases; bases outside gene matches: 5. CDR3 DNA sequence: TGTGCCAGCAGGAGGACAGGGGGTGACTACGAGCAGTACTTC. This encodes CASRRTGGDYEQYF.

This clonotype was seen ten or more times. The chain couples TRBV5-1 to TRBJ2-5; D perhaps matches TRBD1 (6 bases). The CDR3 sequence is 16 residues long. V dropped 5 bases and J dropped 1 base, with 18 bases sitting between them. CDR1 and CDR2 (germline): SGHRS, YFSETQ. In DNA, the CDR3 is TGCGCCAGCAGACGAGTTAACAGGGTCCGCCAAGAGACCCAGTACTTC. It specifies CASRRVNRVRQETQYF.

This clonotype came up many times. The chain uses TRBV20-1 and TRBJ2-3; TRBD2 agrees at 8 bases. Germline V gene sequence: CDR1 DFQATT, CDR2 SNEGSKA (reference sequence). The J segment lost 8 bases and the V segment lost 5 bases, leaving 15 bases of the junction unmatched. The CDR3 has 15 residues. CDR3 sequence reads: CSAQQVAGRPGTQYF. The CDR3 nucleotides are TGCAGTGCTCAGCAGGTAGCGGGGAGGCCAGGTACGCAGTATTTT.

The sample holds many counts of this clonotype. CDR3 loop: CASSQGNTIYF. For the CDR3, the DNA is TGTGCCAGCAGTCAGGGAAACACCATATATTTT. This chain joins TRBV12-3 or TRBV12-4 and TRBJ1-3; unclear D gene. The CDR3 has 11 residues. Deletions cut 5 bases from V and 4 bases from J, with 3 bases between.

This clonotype has ten or more counts. The chain is built from TRBV11-2 and TRBJ1-2; D is uncertain. The length of the CDR3 is 15 residues. Trimming removed 0 bases from V and 0 bases from J, with 8 bases in between. Per the germline V gene, CDR1 is SGHAT and CDR2 is FQNNGV. CDR3 sequence: CASSLDPGANYGYTF. The DNA for the CDR3 is TGTGCCAGCAGCTTAGATCCAGGAGCTAACTATGGCTACACCTTC.

The table lists this clonotype with many counts. The rearrangement uses TRBV10-3 and TRBJ2-2; D unclear. The germline CDR1 and CDR2 sequences are ENHRY and SYGVKD. Trimming pared 0 bases from V and 7 bases from J, leaving 9 bases between. The CDR3 runs 14 residues. The CDR3 loop is CAISESIRIGELFF. For the CDR3, the DNA is TGTGCCATCAGTGAGTCGATAAGGATCGGGGAGCTGTTTTTT.